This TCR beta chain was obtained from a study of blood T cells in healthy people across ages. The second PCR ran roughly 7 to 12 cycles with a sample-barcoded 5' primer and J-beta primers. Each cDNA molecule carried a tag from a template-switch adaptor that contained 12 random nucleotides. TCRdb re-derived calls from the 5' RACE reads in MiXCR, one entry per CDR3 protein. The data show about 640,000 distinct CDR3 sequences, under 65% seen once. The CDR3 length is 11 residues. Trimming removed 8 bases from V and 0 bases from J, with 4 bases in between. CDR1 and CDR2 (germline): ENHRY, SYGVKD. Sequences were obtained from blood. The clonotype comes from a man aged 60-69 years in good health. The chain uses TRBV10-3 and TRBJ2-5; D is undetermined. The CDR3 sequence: CAIGNQETQYF. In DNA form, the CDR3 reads TGTGCCATCGGGAACCAAGAGACCCAGTACTTC.